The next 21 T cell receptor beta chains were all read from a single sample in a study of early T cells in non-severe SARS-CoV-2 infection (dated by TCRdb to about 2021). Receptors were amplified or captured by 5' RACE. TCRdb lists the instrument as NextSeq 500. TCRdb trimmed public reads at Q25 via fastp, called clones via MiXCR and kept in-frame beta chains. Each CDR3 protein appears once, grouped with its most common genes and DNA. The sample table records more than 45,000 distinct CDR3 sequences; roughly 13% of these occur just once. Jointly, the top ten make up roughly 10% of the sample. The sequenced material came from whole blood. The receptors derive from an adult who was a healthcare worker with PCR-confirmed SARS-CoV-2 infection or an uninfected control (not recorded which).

CDR3: CASSIRQDVTGELFF. CDR3 bases: TGTGCCAGCAGCATAAGACAGGACGTCACCGGGGAGCTGTTTTTT. The V call is TRBV7-9, the J call TRBJ2-2; D is perhaps TRBD1 (6 bases). With 5 bases removed from V and 4 bases from J, the gap between germline ends came to 14 bases. Germline values: CDR1 SEHNR, CDR2 FQNEAQ (reference sequence). This CDR3 has 15 amino acids.

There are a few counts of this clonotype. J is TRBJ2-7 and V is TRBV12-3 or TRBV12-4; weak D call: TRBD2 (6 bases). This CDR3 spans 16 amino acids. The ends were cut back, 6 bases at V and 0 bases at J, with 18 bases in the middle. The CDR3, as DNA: TGTGCCAGCAGGGGCAAGGAGGGGTTTGGCTCCTACGAGCAGTACTTC. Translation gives CASRGKEGFGSYEQYF.

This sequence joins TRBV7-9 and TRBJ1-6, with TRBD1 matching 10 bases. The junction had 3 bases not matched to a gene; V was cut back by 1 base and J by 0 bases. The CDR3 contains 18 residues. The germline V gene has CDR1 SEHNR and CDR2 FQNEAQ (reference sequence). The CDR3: CASSLGDRGGSYNSPLHF. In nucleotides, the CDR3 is TGTGCCAGCAGCTTAGGGGACAGGGGAGGCTCCTATAATTCACCCCTCCACTTT. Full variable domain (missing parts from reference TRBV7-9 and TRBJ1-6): DTGVSQNPRHKITKRGQNVTFRCDPISEHNRLYWYRQTLGQGPEFLTYFQNEAQLEKSRLLSDRFSAERPKGSFSTLEIQRTEQGDSAMYLCASSLGDRGGSYNSPLHFGNGTRLTVT.

As DNA, the CDR3 is TGTGCCACCAGTGATGCTACAGGGGGCGGCAATCAGCCCCAGCATTTT. Residues: CATSDATGGGNQPQHF. The rearrangement uses TRBV24-1 and TRBJ1-5, with 9 bases matching TRBD1. J lost 2 bases, V lost 3 bases, and 4 bases had no gene match. The length of the CDR3 is 16 residues. The V gene's germline CDR1 is KGHDR and CDR2 SFDVKD.

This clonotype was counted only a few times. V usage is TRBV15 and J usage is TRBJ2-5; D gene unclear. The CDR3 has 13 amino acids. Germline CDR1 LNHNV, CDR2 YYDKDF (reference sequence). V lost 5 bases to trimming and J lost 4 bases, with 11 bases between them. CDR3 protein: CATSRAPSETQYF. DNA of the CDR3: TGTGCCACCAGCCGCGCCCCATCAGAGACCCAGTACTTC.

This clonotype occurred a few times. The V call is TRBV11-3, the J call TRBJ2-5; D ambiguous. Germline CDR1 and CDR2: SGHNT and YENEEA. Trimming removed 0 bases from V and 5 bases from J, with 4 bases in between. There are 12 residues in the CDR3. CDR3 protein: CASSLDDETQYF. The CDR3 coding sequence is TGTGCCAGCAGCTTAGATGATGAGACCCAGTACTTC.

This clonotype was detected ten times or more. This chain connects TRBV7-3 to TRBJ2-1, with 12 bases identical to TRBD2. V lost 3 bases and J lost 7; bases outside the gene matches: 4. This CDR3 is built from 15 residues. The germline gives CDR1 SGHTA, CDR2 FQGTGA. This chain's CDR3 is CASSLTSGGGNEQFF. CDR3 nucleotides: TGTGCCAGCAGCTTGACTAGCGGGGGAGGAAATGAGCAGTTCTTC.

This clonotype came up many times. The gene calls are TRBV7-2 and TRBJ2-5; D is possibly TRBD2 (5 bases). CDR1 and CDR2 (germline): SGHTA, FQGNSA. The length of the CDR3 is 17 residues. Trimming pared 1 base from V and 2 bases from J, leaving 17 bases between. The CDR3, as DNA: TGTGCCAGCAGCTTAGATCCCCTGACTAACCGACAAGAGACCCAGTACTTC. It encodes CASSLDPLTNRQETQYF.

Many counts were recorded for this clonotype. The CDR3: CSVRGSTSTDTQYF. The CDR3 bases are TGCAGCGTTCGGGGGTCCACGAGCACAGATACGCAGTATTTT. The chain carries TRBV29-1 and TRBJ2-3, with D possibly TRBD2 on 6 matching bases. Germline V gives CDR1 SQVTM, CDR2 ANQGSEA. The length of the CDR3 is 14 residues. V was clipped by 5 bases and J by 0 bases, with 12 bases between them.

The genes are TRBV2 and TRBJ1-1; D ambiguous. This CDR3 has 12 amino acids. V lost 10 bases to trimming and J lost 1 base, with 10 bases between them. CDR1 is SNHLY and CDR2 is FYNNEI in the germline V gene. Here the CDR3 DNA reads TGTGCCACCCAGGCGGAGAACACTGAAGCTTTCTTT. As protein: CATQAENTEAFF.

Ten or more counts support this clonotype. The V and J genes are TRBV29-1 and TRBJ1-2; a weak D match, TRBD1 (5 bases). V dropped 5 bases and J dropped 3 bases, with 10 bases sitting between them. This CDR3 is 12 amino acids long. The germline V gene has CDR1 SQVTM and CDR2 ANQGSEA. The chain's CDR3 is CSVRTSHYGYTF. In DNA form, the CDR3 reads TGCAGCGTTAGGACAAGTCACTATGGCTACACCTTC.

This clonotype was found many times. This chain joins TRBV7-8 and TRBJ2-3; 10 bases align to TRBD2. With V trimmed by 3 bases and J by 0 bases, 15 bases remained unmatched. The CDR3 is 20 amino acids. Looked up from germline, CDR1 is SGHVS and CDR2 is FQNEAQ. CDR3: CASSFPGLARYKPSTDTQYF. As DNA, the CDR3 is TGTGCCAGCAGCTTCCCGGGACTAGCGCGCTATAAACCTAGCACAGATACGCAGTATTTT. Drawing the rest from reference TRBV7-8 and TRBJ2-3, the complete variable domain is GAGVSQSPRYKVAKRGQDVALRCDPISGHVSLFWYQQALGQGPEFLTYFQNEAQLDKSGLPSDRFFAERPEGSVSTLKIQRTQQEDSAVYLCASSFPGLARYKPSTDTQYFGPGTRLTVL.

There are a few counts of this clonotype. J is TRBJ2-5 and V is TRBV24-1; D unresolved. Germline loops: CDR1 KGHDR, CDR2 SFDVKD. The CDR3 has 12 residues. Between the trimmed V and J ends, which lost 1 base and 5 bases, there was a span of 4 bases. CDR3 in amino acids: CATSDLPETQYF. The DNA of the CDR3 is TGTGCCACCAGTGATTTACCCGAGACCCAGTACTTC.

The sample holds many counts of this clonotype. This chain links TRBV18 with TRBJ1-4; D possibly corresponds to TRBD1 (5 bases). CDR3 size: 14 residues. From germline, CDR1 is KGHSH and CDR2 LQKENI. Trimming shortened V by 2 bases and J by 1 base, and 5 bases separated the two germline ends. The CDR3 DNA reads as TGTGCCAGCTCACCAGGGGGAACTAATGAAAAACTGTTTTTT. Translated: CASSPGGTNEKLFF.

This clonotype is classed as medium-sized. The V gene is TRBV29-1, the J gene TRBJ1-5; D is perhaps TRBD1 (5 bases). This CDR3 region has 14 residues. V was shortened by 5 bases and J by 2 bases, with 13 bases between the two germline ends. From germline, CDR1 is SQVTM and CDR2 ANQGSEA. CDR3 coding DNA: TGCAGCGTTCAGGGTCAGGGAGGCAATCAGCCCCAGCATTTT. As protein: CSVQGQGGNQPQHF. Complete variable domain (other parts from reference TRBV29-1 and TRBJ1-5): SAVISQKPSRDICQRGTSLTIQCQVDSQVTMMFWYRQQPGQSLTLIATANQGSEATYESGFVIDKFPISRPNLTFSTLTVSNMSPEDSSIYLCSVQGQGGNQPQHFGDGTRLSIL.

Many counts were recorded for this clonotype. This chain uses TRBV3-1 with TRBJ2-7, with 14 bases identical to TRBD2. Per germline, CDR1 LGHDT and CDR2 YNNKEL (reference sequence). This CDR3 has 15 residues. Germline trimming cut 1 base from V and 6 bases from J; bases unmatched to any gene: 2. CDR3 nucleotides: TGTGCCAGCAGCCAAGGACTAGCGGGGGGGCTCGAGCAGTACTTC. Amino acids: CASSQGLAGGLEQYF.

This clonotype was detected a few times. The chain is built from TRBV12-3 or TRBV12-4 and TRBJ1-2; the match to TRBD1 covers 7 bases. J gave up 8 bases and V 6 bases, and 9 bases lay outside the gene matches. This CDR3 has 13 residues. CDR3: CASSSRDSGGYTF. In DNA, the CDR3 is TGTGCCAGCAGCTCCAGGGACAGCGGAGGCTACACCTTC.

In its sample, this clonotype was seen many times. The chain's CDR3 is CASTLAPGPSSYNSPLHF. CDR3 bases: TGTGCCAGCACCTTAGCCCCCGGGCCCAGCTCCTATAATTCACCCCTCCACTTT. This rearrangement joins TRBV6-6 to TRBJ1-6; D remains ambiguous. Trimming left V 7 bases short and J 0 bases short, with 19 bases between. The CDR3 contains 18 residues. Germline V gene lookup returns CDR1 MNHNY and CDR2 SVGAGI (reference sequence).

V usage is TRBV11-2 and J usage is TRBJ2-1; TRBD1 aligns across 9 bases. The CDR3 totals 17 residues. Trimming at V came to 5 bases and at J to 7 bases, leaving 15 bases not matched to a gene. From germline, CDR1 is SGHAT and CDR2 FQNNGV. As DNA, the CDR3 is TGTGCCAGCAGCCCCGACAGGGGGTCGGCTACTAAGAATGAGCAGTTCTTC. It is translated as CASSPDRGSATKNEQFF. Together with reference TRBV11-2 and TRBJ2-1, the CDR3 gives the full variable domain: EAGVAQSPRYKIIEKRQSVAFWCNPISGHATLYWYQQILGQGPKLLIQFQNNGVVDDSQLPKDRFSAERLKGVDSTLKIQPAKLEDSAVYLCASSPDRGSATKNEQFFGPGTRLTVL.

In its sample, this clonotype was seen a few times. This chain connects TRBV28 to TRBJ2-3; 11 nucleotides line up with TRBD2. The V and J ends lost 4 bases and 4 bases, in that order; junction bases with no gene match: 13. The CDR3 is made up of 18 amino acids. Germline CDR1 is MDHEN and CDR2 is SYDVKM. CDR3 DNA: TGTGCCAGCAGTTCCTGGGGTAGCGGGAGGGCCTGGGCAGATACGCAGTATTTT. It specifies CASSSWGSGRAWADTQYF.

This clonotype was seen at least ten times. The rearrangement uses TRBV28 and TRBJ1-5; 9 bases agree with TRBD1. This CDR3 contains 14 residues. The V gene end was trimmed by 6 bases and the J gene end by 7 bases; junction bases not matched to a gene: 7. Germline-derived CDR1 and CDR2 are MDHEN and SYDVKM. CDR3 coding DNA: TGTGCCAGCAGCCCGGGACAGGGCAGCCAGCCCCAGCATTTT. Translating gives CASSPGQGSQPQHF.